This T cell receptor beta chain was retrieved from a study of a mutant IDH1 vaccine in newly diagnosed glioma. At the level of the study: Treated patients were roughly 60% male, roughly 40% female, mean age 40.4 years. It was radiotherapy, temozolomide, or both that patients received previously, with most receiving both.

Overall study results and limits: No link was apparently found between pseudoprogression and changes in top peripheral T cell clonotypes. Overall, approximately 93% of patients had vaccine-induced immune responses.

The time point here: baseline, week 1 (first vaccination visit). Regarding treatment: pre-vaccination baseline after standard-of-care therapy. Clones were read by immunoSEQ multiplex PCR, and TCRdb kept only the in-frame ones, dropping some. Of around 33,000 clones listed, about nine tenths are singletons. Looked up from germline, CDR1 is SGHVS and CDR2 is FQNEAQ. The CDR3 is 16 residues long. Trimming cost V 1 base and J 6 bases; bases outside gene matches: 11. This clone was detected a few times. Its specificity is unknown. This receptor was obtained from a woman between 40 and 50 years old with glioma. The sample here was PBMCs, taken from a glioma patient treated with radiotherapy, temozolomide or both. The chain uses TRBV7-8 and TRBJ2-5; TRBD1 matches 7 bases. The DNA of the CDR3 is TGTGCCAGCAGCTTAGAAGACAGGGTGTTTGTGCAGACCCAGTACTTC. Its protein product is CASSLEDRVFVQTQYF.